This note documents a single T cell receptor beta chain sequence. The antigen is not known. Here immunoSEQ multiplex PCR was the method, and the copy in TCRdb shows in-frame clones only, minus some. Of 11,000 or so clones in the sample, 80% were seen once. These data come from a study of graft-versus-host responses after intestinal transplantation. Overall study context: Recipients obtained multivisceral, liver-intestinal, or isolated intestinal transplants. All recipients were given anti-thymocyte globulin induction, and tacrolimus and steroids were then administered for roughly three years. Study outcomes and limitations: Recipient marrow showed GvH clones, some seen first in ileum or blood.

Looked up from germline, CDR1 is SEHNR and CDR2 is FQNEAQ (reference sequence). CDR3 length: 13 amino acids. Between the trimmed V and J ends, which lost 1 base and 3 bases, there was a span of 7 bases. Material: PBMCs, obtained around 490 days after intestinal transplant. The clonotype was recovered from a human patient who received an intestinal transplant, so some T cells may come from the graft donor. The chain has TRBV7-9 and TRBJ2-7, with D unclear. DNA of the CDR3: TGTGCCAGCAGCTTAGGGGCCTACTACGAGCAGTACTTC. Translated: CASSLGAYYEQYF.